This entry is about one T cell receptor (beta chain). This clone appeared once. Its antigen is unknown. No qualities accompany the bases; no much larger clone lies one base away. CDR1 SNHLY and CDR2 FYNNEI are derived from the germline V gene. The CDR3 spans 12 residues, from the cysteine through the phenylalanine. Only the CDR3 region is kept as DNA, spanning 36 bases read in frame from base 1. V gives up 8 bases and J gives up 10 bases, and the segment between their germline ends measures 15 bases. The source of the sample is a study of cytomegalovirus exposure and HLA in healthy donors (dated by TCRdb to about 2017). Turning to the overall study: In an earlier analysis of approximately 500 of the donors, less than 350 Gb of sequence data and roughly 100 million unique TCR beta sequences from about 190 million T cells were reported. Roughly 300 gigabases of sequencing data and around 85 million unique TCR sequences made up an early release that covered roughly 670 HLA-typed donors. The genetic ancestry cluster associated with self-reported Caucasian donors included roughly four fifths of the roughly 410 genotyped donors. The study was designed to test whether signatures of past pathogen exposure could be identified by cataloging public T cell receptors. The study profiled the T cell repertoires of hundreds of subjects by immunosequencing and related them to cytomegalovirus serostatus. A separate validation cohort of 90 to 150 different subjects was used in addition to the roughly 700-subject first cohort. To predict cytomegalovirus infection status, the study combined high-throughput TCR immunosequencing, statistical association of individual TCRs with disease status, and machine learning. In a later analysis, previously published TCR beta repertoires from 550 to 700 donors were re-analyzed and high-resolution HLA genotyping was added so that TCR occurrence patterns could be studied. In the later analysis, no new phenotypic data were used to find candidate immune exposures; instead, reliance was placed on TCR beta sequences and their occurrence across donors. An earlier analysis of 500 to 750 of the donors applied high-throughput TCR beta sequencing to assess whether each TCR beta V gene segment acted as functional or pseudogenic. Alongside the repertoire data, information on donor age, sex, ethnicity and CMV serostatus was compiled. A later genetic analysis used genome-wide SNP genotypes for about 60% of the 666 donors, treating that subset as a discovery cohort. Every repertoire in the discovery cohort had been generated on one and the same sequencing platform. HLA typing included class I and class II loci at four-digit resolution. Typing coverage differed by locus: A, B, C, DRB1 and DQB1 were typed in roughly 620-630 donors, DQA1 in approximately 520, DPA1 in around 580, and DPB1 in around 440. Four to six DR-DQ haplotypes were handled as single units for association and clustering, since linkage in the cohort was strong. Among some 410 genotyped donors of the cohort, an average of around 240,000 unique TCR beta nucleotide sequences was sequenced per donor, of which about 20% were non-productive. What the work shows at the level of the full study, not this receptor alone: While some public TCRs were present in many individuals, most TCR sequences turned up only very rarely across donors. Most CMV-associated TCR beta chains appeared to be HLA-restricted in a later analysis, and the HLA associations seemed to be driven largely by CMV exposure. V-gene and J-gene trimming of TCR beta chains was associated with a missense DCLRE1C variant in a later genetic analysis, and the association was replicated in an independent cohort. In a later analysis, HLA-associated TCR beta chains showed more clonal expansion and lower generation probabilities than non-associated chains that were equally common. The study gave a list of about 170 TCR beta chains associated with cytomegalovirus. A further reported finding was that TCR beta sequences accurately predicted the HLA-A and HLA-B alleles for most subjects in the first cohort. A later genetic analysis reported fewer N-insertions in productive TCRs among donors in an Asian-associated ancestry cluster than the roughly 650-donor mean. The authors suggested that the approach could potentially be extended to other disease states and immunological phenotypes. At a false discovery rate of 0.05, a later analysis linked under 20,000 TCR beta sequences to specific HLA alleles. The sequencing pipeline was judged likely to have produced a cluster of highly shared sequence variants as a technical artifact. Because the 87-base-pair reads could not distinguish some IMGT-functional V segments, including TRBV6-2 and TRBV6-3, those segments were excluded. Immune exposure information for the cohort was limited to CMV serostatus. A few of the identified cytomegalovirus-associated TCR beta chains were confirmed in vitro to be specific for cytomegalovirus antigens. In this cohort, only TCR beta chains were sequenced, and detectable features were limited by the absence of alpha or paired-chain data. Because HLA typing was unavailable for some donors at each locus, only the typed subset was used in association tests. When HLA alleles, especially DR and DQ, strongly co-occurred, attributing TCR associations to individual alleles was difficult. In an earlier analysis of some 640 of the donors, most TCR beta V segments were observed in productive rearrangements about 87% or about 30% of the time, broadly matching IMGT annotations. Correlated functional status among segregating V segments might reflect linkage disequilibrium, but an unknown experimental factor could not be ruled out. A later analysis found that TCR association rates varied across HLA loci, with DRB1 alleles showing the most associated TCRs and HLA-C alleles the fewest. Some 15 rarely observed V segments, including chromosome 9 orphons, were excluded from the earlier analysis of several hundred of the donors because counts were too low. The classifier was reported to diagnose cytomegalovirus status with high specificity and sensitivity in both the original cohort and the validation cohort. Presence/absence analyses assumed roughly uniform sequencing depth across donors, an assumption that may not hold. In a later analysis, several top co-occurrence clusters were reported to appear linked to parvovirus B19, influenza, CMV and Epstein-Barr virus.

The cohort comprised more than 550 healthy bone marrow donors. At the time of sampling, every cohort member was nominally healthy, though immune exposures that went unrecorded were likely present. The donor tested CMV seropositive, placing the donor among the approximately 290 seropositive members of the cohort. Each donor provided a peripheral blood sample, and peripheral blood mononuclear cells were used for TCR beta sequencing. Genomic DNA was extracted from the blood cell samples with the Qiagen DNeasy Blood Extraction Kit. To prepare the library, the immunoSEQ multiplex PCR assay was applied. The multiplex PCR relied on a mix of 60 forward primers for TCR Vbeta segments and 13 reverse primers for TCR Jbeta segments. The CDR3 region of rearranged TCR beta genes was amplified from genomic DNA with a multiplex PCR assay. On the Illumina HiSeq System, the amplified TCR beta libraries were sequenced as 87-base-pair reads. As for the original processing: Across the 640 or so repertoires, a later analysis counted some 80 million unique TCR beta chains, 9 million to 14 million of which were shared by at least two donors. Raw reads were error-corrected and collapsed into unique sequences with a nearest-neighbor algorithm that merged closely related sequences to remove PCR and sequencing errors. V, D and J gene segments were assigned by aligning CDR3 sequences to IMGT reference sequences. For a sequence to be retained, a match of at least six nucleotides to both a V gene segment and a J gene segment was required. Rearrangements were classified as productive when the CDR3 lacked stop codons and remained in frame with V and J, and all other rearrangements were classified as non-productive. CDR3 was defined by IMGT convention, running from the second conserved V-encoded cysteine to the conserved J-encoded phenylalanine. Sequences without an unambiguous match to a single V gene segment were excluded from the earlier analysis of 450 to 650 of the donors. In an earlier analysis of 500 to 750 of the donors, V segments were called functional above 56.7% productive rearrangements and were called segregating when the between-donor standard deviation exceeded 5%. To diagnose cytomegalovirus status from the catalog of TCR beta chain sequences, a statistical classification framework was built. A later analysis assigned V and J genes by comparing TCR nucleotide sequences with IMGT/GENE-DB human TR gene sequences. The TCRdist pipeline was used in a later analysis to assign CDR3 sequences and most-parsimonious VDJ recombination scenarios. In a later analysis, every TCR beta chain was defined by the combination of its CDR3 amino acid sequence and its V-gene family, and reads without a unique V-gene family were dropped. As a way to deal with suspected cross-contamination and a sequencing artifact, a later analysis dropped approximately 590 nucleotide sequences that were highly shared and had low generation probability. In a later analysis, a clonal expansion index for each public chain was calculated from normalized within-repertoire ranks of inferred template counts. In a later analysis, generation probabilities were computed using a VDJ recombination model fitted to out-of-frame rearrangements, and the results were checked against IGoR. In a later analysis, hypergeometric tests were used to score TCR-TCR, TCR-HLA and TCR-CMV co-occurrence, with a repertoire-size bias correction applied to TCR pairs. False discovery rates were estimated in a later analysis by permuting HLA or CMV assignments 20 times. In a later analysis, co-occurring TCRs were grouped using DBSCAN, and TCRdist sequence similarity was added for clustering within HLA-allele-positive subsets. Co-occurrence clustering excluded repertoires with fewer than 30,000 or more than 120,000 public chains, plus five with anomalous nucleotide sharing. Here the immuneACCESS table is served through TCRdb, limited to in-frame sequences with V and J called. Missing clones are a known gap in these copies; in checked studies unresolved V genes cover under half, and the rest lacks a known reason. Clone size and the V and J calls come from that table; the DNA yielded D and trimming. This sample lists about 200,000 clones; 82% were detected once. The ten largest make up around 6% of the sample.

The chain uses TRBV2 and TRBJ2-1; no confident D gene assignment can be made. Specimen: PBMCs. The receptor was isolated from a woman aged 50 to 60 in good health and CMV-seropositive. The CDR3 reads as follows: CASSTTEVEQFF. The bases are TGTGCCAGCTCCACGACTGAGGTGGAGCAGTTCTTC.